This record concerns one T cell receptor (beta chain) sequence. This record belongs to a study of beta chain features in type 1 diabetes. The germline V gene has CDR1 SGHRS and CDR2 YFSETQ. The V end was cut by 7 bases, the J end by 0 bases, with 8 bases between. The CDR3 runs to 14 residues. Sorting of CD4+ naive, central memory, regulatory and stem cell-like memory cells was performed via CD45RO/CCR7/CD25/CD127/CD95/CD27. The whole isolated RNA underwent reverse transcription, so sequencing captured expressed TCRB transcripts. TCRdb's copy holds only in-frame clones and misses some; the assay was immunoSEQ multiplex PCR. Of approximately 470,000 clones in the sample, about 30% were seen once.

The source material was naive CD4+ T cells from blood. The receptor's source is a man aged 18 to 30 in good health. The chain couples TRBV5-1 to TRBJ2-6; D not certain. CDR3 region: CASQKGSGANVLTF. DNA of the CDR3: TGCGCCAGCCAAAAGGGCTCTGGGGCCAACGTCCTGACTTTC.